The 8 T cell receptor beta chains presented below share a single source sample, sequenced in a study of CD8+CD57+ T cells in acquired aplastic anemia. CDR3 and TCR beta VDJ profiling relied on a genomic DNA template. MiXCR, applied by TCRdb to the reads, yields one record per CDR3 protein. Of 150,000 to 200,000 distinct CDR3 sequences listed, approximately 43% were seen once; the top ten hold 1.1%. The sequencing input was sorted CD4+, CD8+, or CD8+CD57+ T cells (not recorded which) from PBMCs. Receptors originate from a human donor in good health.

Many counts were recorded for this clonotype. The chain couples TRBV7-2 to TRBJ1-2, with 7 positions matching TRBD1. CDR3 length: 15 amino acids. Per the germline V gene, CDR1 is SGHTA and CDR2 is FQGNSA. With 4 bases clipped from V and 4 bases from J, the junction kept 9 bases outside the gene matches. For the CDR3, the DNA is TGTGCCAGCAGCTCGCCGACGGGACAGCTCTATGGCTACACCTTC. Translation gives CASSSPTGQLYGYTF.

This clonotype was counted many times. The chain links TRBV20-1 to TRBJ1-3; possible D gene TRBD1, 5 bases. The CDR3 loop spans 14 amino acids. Trimming cost V 3 bases and J 3 bases, with 12 bases left between them. CDR1 is DFQATT, CDR2 SNEGSKA, per germline (reference sequence). CDR3 nucleotide sequence: TGCAGTGCTAGTTCCGGGGGTGATGGAAACACCATATATTTT. It translates to CSASSGGDGNTIYF.

CDR3 sequence reads: CASSLGPSTEAFF. The CDR3 coding sequence is TGTGCCAGCAGCTTAGGACCTTCAACTGAAGCTTTCTTT. This chain connects TRBV5-6 to TRBJ1-1; D ambiguous. Germline assignment: CDR1 SGHDT and CDR2 YYEEEE. The CDR3 loop spans 13 amino acids. V dropped 2 bases and J dropped 5 bases, with 10 bases sitting between them.

The table lists this clonotype with many counts. The V gene is TRBV2, the J gene TRBJ2-2, with a weak D call TRBD2 (6 bases). The CDR3 loop spans 15 amino acids. Germline V lookup: CDR1 SNHLY, CDR2 FYNNEI. V dropped 6 bases and J dropped 0 bases, with 11 bases sitting between them. The CDR3 nucleotides are TGTGCCAGCAGAGCGGGCCCCCCGAACACCGGGGAGCTGTTTTTT. This sequence encodes CASRAGPPNTGELFF.

This clonotype was seen ten or more times. The chain combines TRBV7-9 with TRBJ2-7, with D possibly TRBD2 on 6 matching bases. The CDR3 loop spans 15 amino acids. Trimming took off 5 bases at V and 7 bases at J, with 21 bases between the two ends. CDR1 SEHNR and CDR2 FQNEAQ come from the germline V gene (reference sequence). The CDR3 DNA is TGTGCCAGCAGCAGCCATAGCGGTGTATTCTTTGAGCAGTACTTC. Amino acids: CASSSHSGVFFEQYF.

This clonotype showed up many times. The chain has TRBV7-9 and TRBJ1-1; D is undetermined. The CDR3 loop spans 14 amino acids. V was shortened by 7 bases and J by 0 bases, with 12 bases between the two germline ends. Germline V gives CDR1 SEHNR, CDR2 FQNEAQ (reference sequence). The CDR3 spells CASNKRTVNTEAFF. The CDR3 nucleotides are TGTGCCAGCAACAAAAGGACTGTGAACACTGAAGCTTTCTTT.

This clonotype was recorded once. This chain links TRBV11-1 with TRBJ1-6; 9 bases are a match to TRBD1. V trimming: 1 base; J trimming: 9 bases; junction bases outside the gene matches: 19. Germline V gives CDR1 SGHAT, CDR2 FQDESV (reference sequence). The CDR3 contains 20 residues. Here the CDR3 reads CASSLVSRWGDRVWGSPLHF. In DNA form, the CDR3 reads TGTGCCAGCAGCTTAGTGAGTCGGTGGGGGGACAGGGTCTGGGGTTCACCCCTCCACTTT. Supplemented by reference TRBV11-1 and TRBJ1-6, the full variable domain reads EAEVAQSPRYKITEKSQAVAFWCDPISGHATLYWYRQILGQGPELLVQFQDESVVDDSQLPKDRFSAERLKGVDSTLKIQPAELGDSAMYLCASSLVSRWGDRVWGSPLHFGNGTRLTVT.

In regard to this clonotype: One end of the junction is discordant with germline, which a read error may explain. This rearrangement joins TRBV12-5 to TRBJ2-1; 7 positions agree with TRBD2. The CDR3 covers 18 residues. CDR1 LGHNT and CDR2 FRNRAP come from the germline V gene. The CDR3 is CASGSLGGGGSSYNEQFF. The DNA of the CDR3 is TGTGCTAGTGGTTCTCTTGGTGGGGGGGGGAGCTCCTACAATGAACAGTTCTTC.